This T cell receptor beta chain was found in a study of blood T cells in healthy people across ages. Study background: Per two T cells, template switching captured roughly one barcoded beta molecule. Study observations and caveats: Older individuals had lower TCR beta diversity per million T cells (the decline was roughly linear). Considered underestimates were the diversity estimates obtained from one million T cells.

Every donor provided around 9.3 milliliters of peripheral blood. At least ten counts were recorded for this clonotype. What it binds is not known. A J-beta primer mix and a sample-barcoded 5' primer were used in a second PCR of roughly 6 to 12 cycles. Using its own MiXCR run on the 5' RACE reads, TCRdb lists one record per CDR3 protein. The sample holds around 670,000 distinct CDR3 sequences, approximately 30% seen once. Sequenced material: blood. The TCR was taken from a woman aged 80 or over in good health.

The CDR3 region is CASSYAKGRSNTEAFF. In nucleotides, the CDR3 is TGTGCCAGCAGTTACGCGAAGGGTAGGTCGAACACTGAAGCTTTCTTT. This chain joins TRBV6-6 and TRBJ1-1; D is unclear. The CDR3 loop spans 16 amino acids. The V and J ends lost 2 bases and 1 base respectively, with 14 bases between them. The germline gives CDR1 MNHNY, CDR2 SVGAGI (reference sequence).